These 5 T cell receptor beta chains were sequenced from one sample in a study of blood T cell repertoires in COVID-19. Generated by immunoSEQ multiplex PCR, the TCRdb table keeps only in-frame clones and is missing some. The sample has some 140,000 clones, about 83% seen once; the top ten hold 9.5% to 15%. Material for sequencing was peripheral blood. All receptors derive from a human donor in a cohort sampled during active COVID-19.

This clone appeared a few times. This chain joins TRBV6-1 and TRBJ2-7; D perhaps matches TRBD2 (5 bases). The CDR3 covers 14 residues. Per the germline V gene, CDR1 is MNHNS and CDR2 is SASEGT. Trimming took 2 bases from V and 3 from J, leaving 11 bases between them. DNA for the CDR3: TGTGCCAGCAGTGAAAGTAGAGGACTCTACGAGCAGTACTTC. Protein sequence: CASSESRGLYEQYF.

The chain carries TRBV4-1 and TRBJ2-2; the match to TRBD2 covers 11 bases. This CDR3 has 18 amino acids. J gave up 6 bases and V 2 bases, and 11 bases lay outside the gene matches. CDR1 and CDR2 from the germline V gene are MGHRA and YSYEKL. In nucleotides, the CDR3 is TGCGCCAGCAGCCAACTATCCCTAGCGGGGGGCAGGGCCGGGGAGCTGTTTTTT. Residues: CASSQLSLAGGRAGELFF.

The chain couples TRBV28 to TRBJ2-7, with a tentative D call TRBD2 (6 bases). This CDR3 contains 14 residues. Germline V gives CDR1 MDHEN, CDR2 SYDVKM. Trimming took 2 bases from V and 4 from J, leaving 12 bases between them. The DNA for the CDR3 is TGTGCCAGCAGTTTACAGGGAGGAAGGTACGAGCAGTACTTC. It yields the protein CASSLQGGRYEQYF.

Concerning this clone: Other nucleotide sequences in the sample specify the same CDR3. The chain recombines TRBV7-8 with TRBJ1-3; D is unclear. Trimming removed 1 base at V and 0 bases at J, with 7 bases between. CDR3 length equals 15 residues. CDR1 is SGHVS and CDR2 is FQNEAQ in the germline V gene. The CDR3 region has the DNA TGTGCCAGCAGCTTAGGGGGAGTCTCTGGAAACACCATATATTTT. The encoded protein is CASSLGGVSGNTIYF.

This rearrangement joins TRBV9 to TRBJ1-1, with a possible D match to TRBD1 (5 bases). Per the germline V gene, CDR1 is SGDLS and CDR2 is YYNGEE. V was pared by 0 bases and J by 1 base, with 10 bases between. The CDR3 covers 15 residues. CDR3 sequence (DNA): TGTGCCAGCAGCGTAGGGCCGGGGGGGAACACTGAAGCTTTCTTT. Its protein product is CASSVGPGGNTEAFF. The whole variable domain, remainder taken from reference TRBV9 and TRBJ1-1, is DSGVTQTPKHLITATGQRVTLRCSPRSGDLSVYWYQQSLDQGLQFLIQYYNGEERAKGNILERFSAQQFPDLHSELNLSSLELGDSALYFCASSVGPGGNTEAFFGQGTRLTVV.